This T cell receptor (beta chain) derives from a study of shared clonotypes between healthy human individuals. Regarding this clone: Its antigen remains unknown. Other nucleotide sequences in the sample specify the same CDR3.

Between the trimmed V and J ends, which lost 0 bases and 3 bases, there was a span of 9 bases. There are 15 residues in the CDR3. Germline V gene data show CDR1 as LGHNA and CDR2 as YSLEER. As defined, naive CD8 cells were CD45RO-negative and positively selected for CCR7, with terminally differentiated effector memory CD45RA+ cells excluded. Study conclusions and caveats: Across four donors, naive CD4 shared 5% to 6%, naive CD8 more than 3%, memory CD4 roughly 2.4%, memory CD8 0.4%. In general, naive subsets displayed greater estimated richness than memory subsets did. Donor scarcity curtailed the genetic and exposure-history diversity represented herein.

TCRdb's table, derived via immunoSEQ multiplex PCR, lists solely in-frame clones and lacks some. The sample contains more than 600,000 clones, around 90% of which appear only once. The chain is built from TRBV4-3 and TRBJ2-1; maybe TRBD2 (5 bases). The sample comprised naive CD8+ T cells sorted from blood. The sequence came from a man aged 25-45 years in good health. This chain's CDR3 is CASSQDRGSYNEQFF. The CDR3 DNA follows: TGCGCCAGCAGCCAAGATCGAGGGAGCTACAATGAGCAGTTCTTC.